Shown below are 31 T cell receptor beta chains from a single sample sequenced in a study of regulatory T cells in long-lasting Graves disease. Assembly of TCR beta libraries relied on iRepertoire HTBI primers together with Arm-PCR of CDR3 regions. TCRdb reanalysed the multiplex PCR reads using MiXCR and keeps one entry per CDR3 protein. The sample consists of over 200,000 distinct CDR3 sequences, 15% to 20% of them appearing once. Time point: newly diagnosed GD, antithyroid drugs for less than 3 months. After RNA was extracted from PBMCs, the TCR library was made from it. The sample was also linked to a second study, of T cells in Graves' hyperthyroidism and ophthalmopathy.

The sample consisted of peripheral blood mononuclear cells (PBMCs), taken at new diagnosis, from a patient treated with antithyroid drugs. The source is a woman aged 25 to 39 with Graves disease.

The chain uses TRBV12-5 and TRBJ1-1, with unresolved D. The V gene lost 1 base and the J gene lost 5 bases, with 8 bases spanning the gap. CDR1 and CDR2 (germline): LGHNT, FRNRAP. The CDR3 is made up of 13 amino acids. The CDR3 region is CASGLGSVTEAFF. The CDR3 bases are TGTGCTAGTGGTTTGGGCAGTGTTACTGAAGCTTTCTTT.

This clonotype was observed a handful of times. This chain uses TRBV19 with TRBJ2-6; weak D call: TRBD1 (5 bases). The CDR3 covers 15 residues. CDR1 and CDR2 (germline): LNHDA, SQIVND (reference sequence). Trimming pared 7 bases from V and 2 bases from J, leaving 12 bases between. The CDR3 region is CASNPRATGANVLTF. CDR3 sequence (DNA): TGTGCCAGTAATCCCAGGGCAACTGGGGCCAACGTCCTGACTTTC.

This clonotype has a count of ten or more. V and J are TRBV3-1 and TRBJ2-7; D unresolved. Trimming removed 1 base from V and 9 bases from J, with 19 bases in between. This CDR3 has 15 amino acids. Germline values: CDR1 LGHDT, CDR2 YNNKEL (reference sequence). CDR3 amino acids: CASSQVGQFGVGQYF. The CDR3 coding sequence is TGTGCCAGCAGCCAAGTAGGGCAGTTCGGCGTGGGGCAGTACTTC.

Note on this clonotype: One junction end disagrees with the germline gene, perhaps due to a read error. The chain employs TRBV5-4 and TRBJ2-1; 8 bases fit TRBD2. Germline V gives CDR1 SGHNT, CDR2 YYREEE (reference sequence). This CDR3 spans 14 amino acids. CDR3 nucleotides: TGTGCCAGCTCCGGCGGGGGGTTTTACAATGAGCGGTTCTTC. This gives the protein CASSGGGFYNERFF.

This clonotype has ten or more counts. The V gene is TRBV5-1, the J gene TRBJ2-1, with TRBD1 matching 7 bases. The V gene end was trimmed by 4 bases and the J gene end by 0 bases; junction bases not matched to a gene: 4. Germline V CDR1 and CDR2: SGHRS, YFSETQ. The CDR3 length is 15 residues. CDR3 bases: TGCGCCAGCAGCGCGACAGGGAGCTCCTACAATGAGCAGTTCTTC. Protein: CASSATGSSYNEQFF.

This clonotype occurred many times. J is TRBJ1-1 and V is TRBV20-1; perhaps TRBD1 as D (5 bases). Germline V lookup: CDR1 DFQATT, CDR2 SNEGSKA (reference sequence). This CDR3 has 11 amino acids. Deletions cut 2 bases from V and 6 bases from J, with 7 bases between. DNA of the CDR3: TGCAGTGCTAGAATGGGGGCTGAAGCTTTCTTT. Amino acids: CSARMGAEAFF.

This clonotype occurred many times. The chain employs TRBV20-1 and TRBJ2-3, with D unclear. Germline V gene data show CDR1 as DFQATT and CDR2 as SNEGSKA (reference sequence). CDR3 length: 14 amino acids. Between the trimmed V and J ends, which lost 3 bases and 6 bases, there was a span of 16 bases. DNA of the CDR3: TGCAGTGCTAGCCCGGGCCCCCTTGGGGATACGCAGTATTTT. Translation gives CSASPGPLGDTQYF.

This clonotype came up a few times. The chain couples TRBV19 to TRBJ1-6; D is undetermined. The V gene lost 4 bases and the J gene lost 14 bases, with 12 bases spanning the gap. Germline V gene data show CDR1 as LNHDA and CDR2 as SQIVND (reference sequence). The CDR3 is 12 residues long. DNA of the CDR3: TGTGCCAGTAGTACCAGCCTTGGGGCCCTCCACTTT. Protein product: CASSTSLGALHF.

This clonotype was observed many times. V usage is TRBV10-3 and J usage is TRBJ2-1; no clear D. V dropped 0 bases and J dropped 10 bases, with 10 bases sitting between them. This CDR3 has 13 residues. Germline V CDR1 and CDR2: ENHRY, SYGVKD. CDR3: CAISESLTGEQFF. The CDR3 nucleotides are TGTGCCATCAGTGAGTCCTTGACCGGGGAGCAGTTCTTC.

The gene calls are TRBV6-5 and TRBJ1-5; D is ambiguous. The CDR3 runs to 14 residues. Germline-derived CDR1 and CDR2 are MNHEY and SVGAGI. V shed 2 bases and J shed 5 bases, with 10 bases lying between them. CDR3 amino acids: CASSYGVFYQPQHF. The DNA for the CDR3 is TGTGCCAGCAGTTACGGAGTATTTTATCAGCCCCAGCATTTT.

Notes on this clonotype: A read error may produce the germline difference seen at one junction end. V usage is TRBV20-1 and J usage is TRBJ2-1; D is undetermined. CDR1 and CDR2 (germline): DFQATT, SNEGSKA (reference sequence). This CDR3 spans 16 amino acids. CDR3 in DNA: TGCAGTGCTAGAGATCTTTCCCTTGTCGCCTACAGTGAGCAGTTCTTC. Its protein is CSARDLSLVAYSEQFF.

This clonotype was counted many times. The rearrangement uses TRBV12-3 or TRBV12-4 and TRBJ2-2; D unresolved. Trimming left V 3 bases short and J 0 bases short, with 8 bases between. CDR3 length equals 15 residues. The CDR3 sequence: CASSLPAANTGELFF. The CDR3 DNA is TGTGCCAGCAGTTTGCCTGCAGCGAACACCGGGGAGCTGTTTTTT.

This clonotype was recorded at least ten times. This chain connects TRBV20-1 to TRBJ2-1; 9 bases map to TRBD1. V shed 6 bases, J shed 7 bases, and the junction held 25 bases outside the gene matches. This CDR3 has 19 amino acids. Germline lookup yields CDR1 DFQATT and CDR2 SNEGSKA (reference sequence). The CDR3 coding sequence is TGCAGTGCGGAGACAGGGGGGCGAAGCGGGGAGAAAGTAAAGAATGAGCAGTTCTTC. It yields the protein CSAETGGRSGEKVKNEQFF.

This clonotype came up many times. The chain combines TRBV12-3 or TRBV12-4 with TRBJ2-1, with D hard to call. The V and J ends lost 5 bases and 5 bases respectively, with 13 bases between them. The CDR3 loop spans 14 amino acids. The CDR3 DNA is TGTGCCAGCAGTCCGCAAGACCGGGACAATGAGCAGTTCTTC. Protein: CASSPQDRDNEQFF.

This chain links TRBV12-3 or TRBV12-4 with TRBJ1-5; 8 bases align to TRBD1. J lost 0 bases, V lost 3 bases, and 13 bases had no gene match. The CDR3 length is 19 residues. CDR3 region: CASSFIIWGQETSNQPQHF. The CDR3 coding sequence is TGTGCCAGCAGTTTTATTATATGGGGACAGGAGACTAGCAATCAGCCCCAGCATTTT.

This clonotype has a count of ten or more. The chain uses TRBV20-1 and TRBJ1-5; D remains unclear. CDR1 and CDR2 (germline): DFQATT, SNEGSKA (reference sequence). The CDR3 has 13 residues. With 1 base removed from V and 9 bases from J, the gap between germline ends came to 13 bases. CDR3 DNA: TGCAGTGCTAGAGGTGGCCGGAATGCGCCCCAGCATTTT. Translating gives CSARGGRNAPQHF.

There are many counts of this clonotype. The rearrangement links TRBV5-8 to TRBJ1-6, with D unresolved. The CDR3 is 15 amino acids. Germline V gene lookup returns CDR1 SGHTS and CDR2 YDEGEE. Trimming took off 0 bases at V and 5 bases at J, with 9 bases between the two ends. The CDR3 protein is CASSLGPGDNSPLHF. DNA for the CDR3: TGTGCCAGCAGCTTGGGACCCGGAGATAATTCACCCCTCCACTTT.

This clonotype was seen many times. The chain employs TRBV20-1 and TRBJ2-7; TRBD1 agrees at 8 bases. Germline CDR1 DFQATT, CDR2 SNEGSKA (reference sequence). There are 13 residues in the CDR3. Trimming removed 5 bases from V and 1 base from J; junction bases left unmatched: 4. The DNA of the CDR3 is TGCAGTGCTCGACAGGGGACGTCCTACGAGCAGTACTTC. It translates to CSARQGTSYEQYF.

This clonotype was found a few times. V is TRBV6-5 and J is TRBJ2-2, with TRBD1 matching over 8 bases. V gave up 0 bases and J gave up 1 base; unmatched junction bases: 4. This CDR3 region has 17 residues. Germline CDR1 is MNHEY and CDR2 is SVGAGI. Written as DNA, the CDR3 is TGTGCCAGCAGTTACTCGTGGGACAGGCGGAACACCGGGGAGCTGTTTTTT. The encoded protein is CASSYSWDRRNTGELFF.

V is TRBV12-3 or TRBV12-4 and J is TRBJ1-5, with D unclear. V was pared by 5 bases and J by 2 bases, with 10 bases between. The length of the CDR3 is 14 residues. In DNA form, the CDR3 reads TGTGCCAGCAGTAACTACGGGGGCAATCAGCCCCAGCATTTT. It translates to CASSNYGGNQPQHF.

This sequence joins TRBV13 and TRBJ2-1; 13 bases are a match to TRBD2. The V and J ends lost 6 bases and 6 bases, in that order; junction bases with no gene match: 8. The CDR3 sequence is 16 residues long. CDR1 and CDR2 from the germline V gene are PRHDT and FYEKMQ (reference sequence). The CDR3 sequence is CASSQRTSGSVNEQFF. The CDR3 coding sequence is TGTGCCAGCAGTCAACGGACTAGCGGGAGTGTCAATGAGCAGTTCTTC.

There are many counts of this clonotype. The CDR3 is CASRQQDESYNEQFF. The CDR3 DNA reads as TGTGCCAGCAGACAACAAGACGAAAGCTACAATGAGCAGTTCTTC. The chain uses TRBV2 and TRBJ2-1; no firm D call. Germline V gene lookup returns CDR1 SNHLY and CDR2 FYNNEI. The ends were cut back, 6 bases at V and 3 bases at J, with 15 bases in the middle. The CDR3 is 15 residues long.

A remark on this clonotype: A much larger clone lies one base from this, so it may be a read error. This rearrangement joins TRBV10-3 to TRBJ1-2; D is unresolved. This CDR3 spans 11 amino acids. Germline loops: CDR1 ENHRY, CDR2 SYGVKD. The CDR3 loop reads CASSEVDGYTF. CDR3 DNA: TGTGCCAGCAGTGAGGTGGATGGCTACACCTTC.

The chain combines TRBV11-2 with TRBJ1-1; D is unresolved. Germline lookup yields CDR1 SGHAT and CDR2 FQNNGV. The CDR3 length is 16 residues. V lost 2 bases and J lost 1, with 14 bases in between. The CDR3 DNA is TGTGCCAGCAGCTTATACTGGGGTCTTGAGAACACTGAAGCTTTCTTT. Translation gives CASSLYWGLENTEAFF.

This clonotype was counted ten times or more. The chain has TRBV5-6 and TRBJ1-4; 7 positions agree with TRBD1. The junction had 8 bases not matched to a gene; V was cut back by 4 bases and J by 11 bases. CDR1 SGHDT and CDR2 YYEEEE come from the germline V gene. CDR3 length: 13 residues. CDR3 in DNA: TGTGCCAGCAGCCTCGACAGGGTGGGGAAACTGTTTTTT. Protein: CASSLDRVGKLFF.

About this clonotype itself: This may be a read error: a much more frequent sequence differs by one nucleotide. V gene TRBV6-1 combines with J gene TRBJ1-2; TRBD1 matches 7 bases. This CDR3 has 15 residues. The germline gives CDR1 MNHNS, CDR2 SASEGT. V dropped 3 bases and J dropped 3; count of bases not matched to a gene: 7. The CDR3 region has the DNA TGTGCCAGCAGTGATCCCGGGACAGCCGACTATGGCTACACCTTC. As protein: CASSDPGTADYGYTF.

This clonotype was counted at least ten times. The V and J genes are TRBV4-1 and TRBJ1-2, with 7 positions matching TRBD1. Trimming took 2 bases from V and 5 from J; bases not matched to a gene: 2. Looked up from germline, CDR1 is MGHRA and CDR2 is YSYEKL. This CDR3 region has 13 residues. In DNA, the CDR3 is TGCGCCAGCAGCCAACCGGGACAGTATGGCTACACCTTC. Translation gives CASSQPGQYGYTF.

This clonotype was recorded many times. One junction end does not reproduce the germline sequence, and a read error may be involved. The chain is built from TRBV5-1 and TRBJ1-2; no clear D gene. The CDR3 runs 11 residues. The V gene's germline CDR1 is SGHRS and CDR2 YFSETQ. The chain's CDR3 is CASSLGHGYTF. The CDR3 DNA reads as TGTGCCAGCAGCTTAGGACATGGCTACACCTTC.

This clonotype came up a few times. Written as DNA, the CDR3 is TGCAGTGCTAGAGATTCATCGACTAACCAAGAGACCCAGTACTTC. Its translation: CSARDSSTNQETQYF. The chain links TRBV20-1 to TRBJ2-5, with D perhaps TRBD2 (5 bases). Trimming cost V 0 bases and J 0 bases, with 11 bases left between them. This CDR3 has 15 residues. CDR1 is DFQATT, CDR2 SNEGSKA, per germline (reference sequence).

To note about this clonotype: This may stem from a read error, because a much larger clone lies one nucleotide away. The J gene is TRBJ1-5, the V gene TRBV20-1, with D uncertain. The V end lost 2 bases, the J end lost 6 bases, and 14 bases lay between the germline ends. The CDR3 consists of 14 residues. Germline-derived CDR1 and CDR2 are DFQATT and SNEGSKA (reference sequence). CDR3 amino acids: CSARRGSSSQPQHF. DNA for the CDR3: TGCAGTGCTAGAAGAGGCAGCTCCAGTCAGCCCCAGCATTTT.

The sample holds many counts of this clonotype. Written as DNA, the CDR3 is TGTGCCAGCAGCCAAGGCAAGAACACCGGGGAGCTGTTTTTT. This sequence encodes CASSQGKNTGELFF. V gene TRBV14 combines with J gene TRBJ2-2; D not resolved. V was pared by 1 base and J by 1 base, with 4 bases between. The germline V gene has CDR1 SGHDN and CDR2 FVKESK. This CDR3 has 14 amino acids.